The source of this TCR beta chain is a study of blood T cell repertoires in COVID-19. Trimming pared 3 bases from V and 3 bases from J, leaving 13 bases between. Germline V CDR1 and CDR2: SGHDT, YYEEEE. The CDR3 contains 15 residues. Repertoires were generated with immunoSEQ multiplex PCR, while TCRdb's copy carries only in-frame clones and drops some. Of tens of thousands of clones detected, approximately 86% appear once; the ten largest clones hold roughly 5.1%. The sequencing input was peripheral blood. This chain joins TRBV5-6 and TRBJ2-4, with D perhaps TRBD1 (6 bases). The TCR was taken from a man in his forties or fifties with acute or convalescent COVID-19. Here the CDR3 reads CASSYVQGDKNIQYF. The DNA for the CDR3 is TGTGCCAGCAGCTATGTACAGGGTGACAAAAACATTCAGTACTTC.